This TCR beta chain was captured in a study of T cell responses to AZD1222 COVID-19 vaccine. Germline loops: CDR1 SQVTM, CDR2 ANQGSEA. Between the trimmed V and J ends, which lost 5 bases and 6 bases, there was a span of 19 bases. The CDR3 runs to 14 residues. Using immunoSEQ multiplex PCR, the repertoire was profiled, and TCRdb retains in-frame clones only, with some absent. This table has some 99,000 clones, approximately 89% appearing once. As regards this clone: Its antigen remains unidentified.

Study-level findings and limits: Vaccine-associated CD4 TCRs ranged over spike, dominating at 160-218 and 743-854. Two AZD1222 doses significantly raised spike-specific TCR breadth and depth over controls. Clonal diversity was possibly underestimated, and white British individuals and females predominated among donors.

Doses given second, at about 4 or about 12 weeks, were pooled. This chain uses TRBV29-1 with TRBJ1-2, with D unresolved. The origin of this receptor is an adult who received the AZD1222 COVID-19 vaccine. Sequences were derived from peripheral blood, sampled 28 days after the second AZD1222 dose. The CDR3 DNA sequence: TGCAGCGTTTCCTCGGTGGAGGGTAGCGATGGCTACACCTTC. This encodes CSVSSVEGSDGYTF.